The 32 T cell receptor beta chains reported below all come from one sample, sequenced in a study of regulatory T cells in long-lasting Graves disease (dated by TCRdb to the early 2020s). The sample's time point, from its label and the paper: persistent/refractory GD, antithyroid drugs over 5 years with positive TRAb. RNA was extracted from PBMCs in TRIzol for both TCR sequencing and RNA sequencing. The library was prepared using multiplex PCR. Reads for this sample came from an Illumina HiSeq 4000. iRepertoire HTBI primers and Arm-PCR amplification of CDR3 regions were used to construct TCR beta libraries. Starting from the raw public reads, TCRdb applied fastp trimming at Q25, assembled clones with MiXCR and retained in-frame beta chains. CDR3 protein sequences are deduplicated, and each keeps its most common genes and DNA. Present in this sample are around 510,000 distinct CDR3 sequences, about 20% of which were seen just once. The top ten hold about 7.8% of the sample.

The source was peripheral blood mononuclear cells (PBMCs), collected when the disease was refractory, from a patient treated with antithyroid drugs. The receptor source for this set is a female donor with Graves disease.

This clonotype was counted at least ten times. This chain uses TRBV3-1 with TRBJ2-7, with D perhaps assigned TRBD1 or TRBD2 (5 bases each). Trimming removed 1 base from V and 4 bases from J, with 11 bases in between. The CDR3 consists of 14 residues. The germline CDR1 and CDR2 sequences are LGHDT and YNNKEL (reference sequence). CDR3 bases: TGTGCCAGCAGCCAAGGGGACGCCGGTTACGAGCAGTACTTC. Translating gives CASSQGDAGYEQYF.

This clonotype showed up just a few times. The chain is built from TRBV5-1 and TRBJ1-1; possibly TRBD1 for D (5 bases). The CDR3 is 13 amino acids. The germline V gene has CDR1 SGHRS and CDR2 YFSETQ. V lost 4 bases and J 1 base, leaving 8 bases between the germline ends. CDR3 protein: CASSGGANTEAFF. Written as DNA, the CDR3 is TGCGCCAGCAGCGGGGGAGCGAACACTGAAGCTTTCTTT.

There are a few counts of this clonotype. This chain uses TRBV7-9 with TRBJ1-1, with D perhaps TRBD1 (5 bases). The CDR3 is 15 residues long. The V end lost 4 bases, the J end lost 1 base, and 13 bases lay between the germline ends. Germline values: CDR1 SEHNR, CDR2 FQNEAQ (reference sequence). The CDR3 DNA reads TGTGCCAGCAGCTCTCACCTCCAGGGGAACACTGAAGCTTTCTTT. Protein: CASSSHLQGNTEAFF. The variable domain in full, completed from reference TRBV7-9 and TRBJ1-1, reads DTGVSQNPRHKITKRGQNVTFRCDPISEHNRLYWYRQTLGQGPEFLTYFQNEAQLEKSRLLSDRFSAERPKGSFSTLEIQRTEQGDSAMYLCASSSHLQGNTEAFFGQGTRLTVV.

The chain carries TRBV29-1 and TRBJ1-1; D possibly corresponds to TRBD1 (5 bases). Germline V gives CDR1 SQVTM, CDR2 ANQGSEA. Trimming took off 5 bases at V and 5 bases at J, with 9 bases between the two ends. There are 11 residues in the CDR3. The CDR3 here is CSVFGGTEAFF. CDR3 DNA sequence: TGCAGCGTTTTTGGGGGGACTGAAGCTTTCTTT.

This clonotype was detected ten times or more. This chain joins TRBV28 and TRBJ2-7, with D unresolved. Germline V gene sequence: CDR1 MDHEN, CDR2 SYDVKM. V was trimmed by 2 bases and J by 2 bases, leaving 10 bases between them. This CDR3 has 14 amino acids. The CDR3 loop reads CASSLLLTAYEQYF. DNA of the CDR3: TGTGCCAGCAGTTTACTCCTTACCGCCTACGAGCAGTACTTC.

J is TRBJ2-2 and V is TRBV7-2, with 14 bases fitting TRBD2. Per germline, CDR1 SGHTA and CDR2 FQGNSA. V lost 5 bases and J lost 0; bases outside the gene matches: 14. The CDR3 has 21 residues. CDR3 residues: CASSAPGLAGVWEANTGELFF. CDR3 in DNA: TGTGCCAGCAGCGCCCCGGGACTAGCGGGAGTCTGGGAGGCGAACACCGGGGAGCTGTTTTTT.

This clonotype appeared a few times. The rearrangement joins TRBV5-1 to TRBJ2-7, with D possibly matching TRBD1 (6 bases). The CDR3 sequence is 13 residues long. Germline V lookup: CDR1 SGHRS, CDR2 YFSETQ. The ends were cut back, 7 bases at V and 0 bases at J, with 11 bases in the middle. Here the CDR3 DNA reads TGCGCCAGCCGACAGGAAAGCTCCTACGAGCAGTACTTC. Translating it yields CASRQESSYEQYF.

This clonotype was seen a handful of times. The V gene is TRBV5-8, the J gene TRBJ1-2; D unresolved. The CDR3 length is 11 residues. Trimming shortened V by 4 bases and J by 4 bases, and 5 bases separated the two germline ends. Germline V gives CDR1 SGHTS, CDR2 YDEGEE. CDR3 residues: CASSGIYGYTF. The CDR3 DNA reads TGTGCCAGCAGCGGTATCTATGGCTACACCTTC.

The rearrangement links TRBV11-2 to TRBJ2-7; weak D call: TRBD1 (5 bases). The CDR3 contains 15 residues. Germline-derived CDR1 and CDR2 are SGHAT and FQNNGV. With 0 bases removed from V and 7 bases from J, the gap between germline ends came to 16 bases. CDR3 loop: CASSLDVGALVEQYF. The CDR3 DNA reads TGTGCCAGCAGCTTAGATGTAGGGGCTTTAGTGGAGCAGTACTTC. The full variable domain, its missing parts supplied by reference TRBV11-2 and TRBJ2-7, is EAGVAQSPRYKIIEKRQSVAFWCNPISGHATLYWYQQILGQGPKLLIQFQNNGVVDDSQLPKDRFSAERLKGVDSTLKIQPAKLEDSAVYLCASSLDVGALVEQYFGPGTRLTVT.

Note on this clonotype: Possible read error: a much larger clone is one base away. The chain links TRBV28 to TRBJ2-7; TRBD2 matches 7 bases. Losses at the gene ends were 3 bases for V and 7 bases for J; bases not matched to a gene: 6. The germline CDR1 and CDR2 sequences are MDHEN and SYDVKM. This CDR3 is 13 amino acids long. The CDR3 is CASSFTSVNEQYF. DNA of the CDR3: TGTGCCAGCAGTTTCACTAGCGTCAATGAGCAGTACTTC.

This clonotype turned up a few times. The CDR3 spells CSASFSTYEQYF. The CDR3 nucleotides are TGCAGTGCTAGCTTCAGTACCTACGAGCAGTACTTC. The chain links TRBV20-1 to TRBJ2-7; D unresolved. This CDR3 contains 12 residues. The V gene's germline CDR1 is DFQATT and CDR2 SNEGSKA (reference sequence). Trimming pared 3 bases from V and 2 bases from J, leaving 8 bases between.

The CDR3 spells CASSRGRGSYEQYF. The CDR3 bases are TGTGCCAGCAGCCGTGGACGGGGGTCCTACGAGCAGTACTTC. The rearrangement links TRBV5-5 to TRBJ2-7; D is perhaps TRBD2 (6 bases). There are 14 residues in the CDR3. V was pared by 4 bases and J by 1 base, with 12 bases between. Germline values: CDR1 SGHKS, CDR2 YYEKEE (reference sequence).

This clonotype was seen at least ten times. V gene TRBV5-5 combines with J gene TRBJ2-5; unclear D gene. The CDR3 covers 15 residues. Germline lookup yields CDR1 SGHKS and CDR2 YYEKEE (reference sequence). V was trimmed by 4 bases and J by 5 bases, leaving 18 bases between them. DNA of the CDR3: TGTGCCAGCAGCGGATACAGAGTTCAAGGGGAGACCCAGTACTTC. Its protein product is CASSGYRVQGETQYF.

The chain recombines TRBV7-3 with TRBJ2-1; D is uncertain. The V end was cut by 1 base, the J end by 7 bases, with 8 bases between. The CDR3 extends over 13 amino acids. Germline loops: CDR1 SGHTA, CDR2 FQGTGA. CDR3 sequence reads: CASSLSPRNEQFF. CDR3 coding DNA: TGTGCCAGCAGCTTAAGCCCCAGGAATGAGCAGTTCTTC.

This clonotype occurred many times. This sequence joins TRBV2 and TRBJ1-2; D ambiguous. This CDR3 has 11 amino acids. Trimming removed 10 bases from V and 7 bases from J, with 13 bases in between. Germline-derived CDR1 and CDR2 are SNHLY and FYNNEI. For the CDR3, the DNA is TGTGCCATTACGCTTCTCCGTGGCTACACCTTC. Translating it yields CAITLLRGYTF.

This clonotype appeared many times. V is TRBV7-3 and J is TRBJ2-4; D is perhaps TRBD2 (6 bases). This CDR3 is built from 19 residues. CDR1 SGHTA and CDR2 FQGTGA come from the germline V gene. The V and J ends lost 5 bases and 1 base respectively, with 24 bases between them. The CDR3 sequence is CASSPTPGTSGRAKNIQYF. The DNA for the CDR3 is TGTGCCAGCAGCCCCACTCCCGGGACCAGCGGGCGGGCCAAAAACATTCAGTACTTC. The full variable domain, its missing parts supplied by reference TRBV7-3 and TRBJ2-4, is GAGVSQTPSNKVTEKGKYVELRCDPISGHTALYWYRQSLGQGPEFLIYFQGTGAADDSGLPNDRFFAVRPEGSVSTLKIQRTERGDSAVYLCASSPTPGTSGRAKNIQYFGAGTRLSVL.

A remark on this clonotype: This sequence may be a read error, since a much larger clone differs from it by one base. CDR3 amino acids: CASSYNSQSYSYTF. The CDR3 DNA follows: TGTGCCAGCAGTTATAACAGTCAAAGCTATAGCTACACCTTC. The rearrangement uses TRBV12-3 or TRBV12-4 and TRBJ1-2; no firm D call. This CDR3 comprises 14 residues.

The table lists this clonotype with many counts. This rearrangement joins TRBV5-8 to TRBJ1-5; D is possibly TRBD1 (6 bases). Trimming removed 0 bases from V and 6 bases from J, with 13 bases in between. The CDR3 has 15 residues. Germline CDR1 is SGHTS and CDR2 is YDEGEE. CDR3: CASSLGIRGSQPQHF. The CDR3 bases are TGTGCCAGCAGCTTGGGGATCAGGGGTAGTCAGCCCCAGCATTTT.

This clonotype was observed many times. The chain employs TRBV5-5 and TRBJ1-2; D remains unclear. The CDR3 covers 15 residues. Germline values: CDR1 SGHKS, CDR2 YYEKEE (reference sequence). V gave up 4 bases and J gave up 2 bases, with 15 bases separating them. The CDR3 protein is CASSPESGNNYGYTF. The CDR3 DNA sequence: TGTGCCAGCAGCCCAGAATCGGGAAACAACTATGGCTACACCTTC.

This clonotype showed up many times. The genes are TRBV9 and TRBJ2-5; D is ambiguous. The V and J ends lost 0 bases and 5 bases respectively, with 8 bases between them. The CDR3 sequence is 13 residues long. Germline V gene lookup returns CDR1 SGDLS and CDR2 YYNGEE. The chain's CDR3 is CASSVDTKETQYF. The CDR3, as DNA: TGTGCCAGCAGCGTAGACACTAAGGAGACCCAGTACTTC.

This clonotype occurred many times. The chain links TRBV28 to TRBJ2-7, with TRBD2 matching 8 bases. J was trimmed by 6 bases and V by 5 bases; bases with no gene match: 9. Germline CDR1 and CDR2: MDHEN and SYDVKM. This CDR3 comprises 14 residues. Here the CDR3 DNA reads TGTGCCAGCAGTGCGCCGGGACTAGGTTTCGAGCAGTACTTC. Translating it yields CASSAPGLGFEQYF.

This clonotype came up many times. The V gene is TRBV11-2, the J gene TRBJ2-5; TRBD2 matches at 13 bases. There are 15 residues in the CDR3. Germline V CDR1 and CDR2: SGHAT, FQNNGV. V was clipped by 5 bases and J by 4 bases; unmatched bases: 4. The chain's CDR3 is CASSGRTSGRETQYF. The DNA for the CDR3 is TGTGCCAGCAGCGGGCGGACTAGCGGGAGAGAGACCCAGTACTTC.

This clonotype occurred a few times. This chain connects TRBV5-5 to TRBJ2-7; 10 bases align to TRBD2. Germline values: CDR1 SGHKS, CDR2 YYEKEE (reference sequence). This CDR3 contains 13 residues. With V trimmed by 4 bases and J by 4 bases, 2 bases remained unmatched. The CDR3 DNA follows: TGTGCCAGCAGCCTAGCGGGAGAGTACGAGCAGTACTTC. Its translation: CASSLAGEYEQYF.

In this sample, this clonotype turned up a few times. This chain links TRBV29-1 with TRBJ2-3; 7 bases line up with TRBD2. The CDR3 consists of 11 residues. Trimming cost V 4 bases and J 8 bases; bases outside gene matches: 3. Germline CDR1 reads SQVTM; CDR2 reads ANQGSEA. For the CDR3, the DNA is TGCAGCGTTGGCGGGGGACCTACGCAGTATTTT. This gives the protein CSVGGGPTQYF.

In the case of this clonotype: This may be a read error: a much more frequent sequence differs by one nucleotide. The chain has TRBV6-2 or TRBV6-3 and TRBJ2-7, with D perhaps being TRBD1 or TRBD2 (5 bases each). The germline CDR1 and CDR2 sequences are MNHEY and SVGEGT. This CDR3 region has 14 residues. The CDR3: CAGSPGAGFNEQYF. DNA for the CDR3: TGTGCCGGCAGCCCCGGGGCGGGTTTCAACGAGCAGTACTTC.

This sequence joins TRBV25-1 and TRBJ2-1; D gene uncertain. Germline-derived CDR1 and CDR2 are MGHDK and SYGVNS. With 3 bases removed from V and 5 bases from J, the gap between germline ends came to 11 bases. This CDR3 comprises 14 residues. The CDR3, as DNA: TGTGCCAGCAGTGAGTCCGACTTGCACAATGAGCAGTTCTTC. Its protein is CASSESDLHNEQFF.

This chain links TRBV4-1 with TRBJ1-6, with D perhaps TRBD1 (6 bases). Trimming left V 2 bases short and J 7 bases short, with 9 bases between. Germline CDR1 MGHRA, CDR2 YSYEKL. This CDR3 has 14 amino acids. This CDR3 is CASSQTGTNSPLHF. In DNA, the CDR3 is TGCGCCAGCAGCCAAACAGGGACGAATTCACCCCTCCACTTT.

This clonotype was seen ten or more times. The chain links TRBV28 to TRBJ2-7; D is unresolved. Trimming took off 7 bases at V and 4 bases at J, with 11 bases between the two ends. The germline V gene encodes CDR1 MDHEN and CDR2 SYDVKM. The CDR3 length is 12 residues. CDR3 sequence: CASMTQFYEQYF. Written as DNA, the CDR3 is TGTGCCAGCATGACGCAGTTTTACGAGCAGTACTTC. The whole variable domain, remainder taken from reference TRBV28 and TRBJ2-7, is DVKVTQSSRYLVKRTGEKVFLECVQDMDHENMFWYRQDPGLGLRLIYFSYDVKMKEKGDIPEGYSVSREKKERFSLILESASTNQTSMYLCASMTQFYEQYFGPGTRLTVT.

This clonotype has a single count. The chain recombines TRBV6-2 or TRBV6-3 with TRBJ1-1, with TRBD1 as a possible D gene (6 bases). This CDR3 region has 18 residues. V lost 2 bases and J 3 bases, leaving 22 bases between the germline ends. Germline loops: CDR1 MNHEY, CDR2 SVGEGT. The CDR3 spells CASSYTIPGQLLDTEAFF. For the CDR3, the DNA is TGTGCCAGCAGTTACACAATCCCCGGACAGCTGTTGGACACTGAAGCTTTCTTT.

This clonotype came up many times. The chain couples TRBV28 to TRBJ1-2; D is perhaps TRBD1 (6 bases). The V gene lost 5 bases and the J gene lost 8 bases, with 9 bases spanning the gap. Germline-derived CDR1 and CDR2 are MDHEN and SYDVKM. This CDR3 is 11 amino acids long. For the CDR3, the DNA is TGTGCCAGCAGTACAGGGTACGGCTACACCTTC. As protein: CASSTGYGYTF.

V usage is TRBV6-2 or TRBV6-3 and J usage is TRBJ2-4, with TRBD2 identical over 10 bases. CDR3 length: 15 residues. Trimming removed 0 bases from V and 9 bases from J; junction bases left unmatched: 5. In germline, CDR1 is MNHEY, CDR2 SVGEGT. Written as DNA, the CDR3 is TGTGCCAGCAGTTACTCCTCTAGCGGGAGCTCCATTCAGTACTTC. Amino acids: CASSYSSSGSSIQYF.

This clonotype was counted ten times or more. This chain joins TRBV29-1 and TRBJ1-2; D possibly corresponds to TRBD1 (5 bases). Trimming took 1 base from V and 8 from J, leaving 14 bases between them. CDR3 length equals 13 residues. Germline V gene lookup returns CDR1 SQVTM and CDR2 ANQGSEA. CDR3 DNA: TGCAGCGTTGAAGGGGAAGGGGCTGCGGGCTACACCTTC. Residues: CSVEGEGAAGYTF.